The clone carrying this T cell receptor (beta chain) was recorded a few times. The V gene lost 6 bases and the J gene lost 5 bases, with 13 bases spanning the gap. CDR1 is SNHLY and CDR2 is FYNNEI in the germline V gene. This CDR3 region has 14 residues. The record originates from a study of T-cell memory formation after mild COVID-19. TCRdb fed the 5' RACE reads into MiXCR, producing one record per CDR3 protein. The sample shows fewer than 50,000 distinct CDR3 sequences, around 10% of them seen only once. This TCR was recovered from a man between 18 and 35 years old who had mild COVID-19 (a few samples of this study predate the infection). Cell type and time point are not known. The chain uses TRBV2 and TRBJ2-2, with a weak D call TRBD2 (6 bases). The sample was PBMCs or a T cell subset sorted from them (not recorded which). CDR3 amino acids: CASSPNGGTGELFF. Written as DNA, the CDR3 is TGTGCCAGCAGCCCTAATGGGGGGACCGGGGAGCTGTTTTTT. Based on the CDR3 plus reference TRBV2 and TRBJ2-2, the full variable domain is EPEVTQTPSHQVTQMGQEVILRCVPISNHLYFYWYRQILGQKVEFLVSFYNNEISEKSEIFDDQFSVERPDGSNFTLKIRSTKLEDSAMYFCASSPNGGTGELFFGEGSRLTVL.